The 23 T cell receptor beta chains listed next were all sequenced from one sample in a study of blood T cell repertoires in COVID-19. TCRdb keeps only in-frame clones here, not all; method: immunoSEQ multiplex PCR. The table records about 140,000 clones, 70% to 80% of them present only once. Sequences were obtained from peripheral blood. Receptors were obtained from a woman older than 75 with active or convalescent COVID-19.

J is TRBJ2-7 and V is TRBV4-1, with 9 bases lining up with TRBD1. Per the germline V gene, CDR1 is MGHRA and CDR2 is YSYEKL. The V and J ends lost 2 bases and 2 bases, in that order; junction bases with no gene match: 16. The CDR3 extends over 19 amino acids. CDR3 sequence reads: CASSQSTGGHDPAAYEQYF. The CDR3 DNA reads as TGCGCCAGCAGCCAATCCACAGGGGGCCACGACCCAGCGGCCTACGAGCAGTACTTC.

V is TRBV6-5 and J is TRBJ1-1; weak D call: TRBD1 (6 bases). V was clipped by 6 bases and J by 2 bases, with 13 bases between them. The CDR3 is 14 residues long. CDR1 MNHEY and CDR2 SVGAGI come from the germline V gene. CDR3 sequence reads: CASSRRGANTEAFF. In DNA, the CDR3 is TGTGCCAGCAGCCGCAGGGGTGCTAACACTGAAGCTTTCTTT.

This clone has just a few counts. The chain carries TRBV9 and TRBJ2-1; the match to TRBD1 covers 11 bases. V lost 6 bases to trimming and J lost 6 bases; unmatched junction nucleotides: 8. The CDR3 consists of 15 residues. The germline V gene encodes CDR1 SGDLS and CDR2 YYNGEE. The CDR3 sequence is CASTVRTGGINEQFF. In DNA, the CDR3 is TGTGCCAGCACCGTGAGGACAGGGGGCATCAATGAGCAGTTCTTC.

V and J are TRBV6-1 and TRBJ1-2; tentatively, D is TRBD1 (6 bases). Germline values: CDR1 MNHNS, CDR2 SASEGT. This CDR3 has 15 amino acids. V dropped 1 base and J dropped 5 bases, with 14 bases sitting between them. The CDR3 sequence: CASSEEGRGIYGYTF. CDR3 nucleotide sequence: TGTGCCAGCAGTGAAGAGGGCAGGGGAATTTATGGCTACACCTTC.

This chain uses TRBV10-1 with TRBJ1-1; D gene unclear. Germline V lookup: CDR1 WNHNN, CDR2 SYGVQD (reference sequence). The length of the CDR3 is 15 residues. Deletions cut 4 bases from V and 1 base from J, with 13 bases between. This CDR3 reads CASSGPGRGNTEAFF. As DNA, the CDR3 is TGCGCCAGCAGTGGACCGGGCCGGGGGAACACTGAAGCTTTCTTT.

The rearrangement uses TRBV11-2 and TRBJ2-1; 15 bases are shared with TRBD2. V trimming: 4 bases; J trimming: 10 bases; junction bases outside the gene matches: 5. Germline CDR1 SGHAT, CDR2 FQNNGV. This CDR3 has 15 residues. The CDR3 sequence: CASSSGLAGGGEQFF. In DNA, the CDR3 is TGTGCCAGCAGCTCCGGACTAGCGGGGGGGGGAGAGCAGTTCTTC.

The V call is TRBV2, the J call TRBJ2-3; perhaps TRBD1 as D (6 bases). Trimming shortened V by 4 bases and J by 0 bases, and 11 bases separated the two germline ends. Germline V gene sequence: CDR1 SNHLY, CDR2 FYNNEI. The CDR3 is 15 amino acids. In DNA form, the CDR3 reads TGTGCCAGCAGTGCTGACAGGACAAGCACAGATACGCAGTATTTT. Translated: CASSADRTSTDTQYF.

Concerning this clone: Other DNA sequences in the sample encode the same CDR3. V is TRBV2 and J is TRBJ2-7; 7 bases are a match to TRBD1. The CDR3 length is 12 residues. V shed 4 bases and J 3 bases; nucleotides not matched to a gene: 0. CDR1 and CDR2 (germline): SNHLY, FYNNEI. CDR3 residues: CASSGQGYEQYF. The CDR3 DNA reads as TGTGCCAGCAGTGGACAGGGCTACGAGCAGTACTTC.

This chain connects TRBV4-2 to TRBJ1-6; D uncertain. The V gene's germline CDR1 is LGHNA and CDR2 YNFKEQ. The CDR3 runs to 16 residues. V was pared by 3 bases and J by 14 bases, with 23 bases between. For the CDR3, the DNA is TGTGCCAGCAGCCAGTTCGTCGGGTCCACCGTTTGGGCCCTCCACTTT. It translates to CASSQFVGSTVWALHF.

The V gene is TRBV6-1, the J gene TRBJ2-2; unclear D gene. This CDR3 contains 15 residues. Trimming stripped 3 bases from V and 0 bases from J, with 8 bases between. Germline V gene data show CDR1 as MNHNS and CDR2 as SASEGT. This CDR3 is CASSEFTANTGELFF. CDR3 nucleotides: TGTGCCAGCAGTGAGTTTACAGCGAACACCGGGGAGCTGTTTTTT.

The chain carries TRBV7-9 and TRBJ2-3; tentatively, D is TRBD2 (5 bases). In germline, CDR1 is SEHNR, CDR2 FQNEAQ (reference sequence). V lost 8 bases and J lost 4, with 10 bases in between. The CDR3 is 12 amino acids. The CDR3 reads CASAGASDTQYF. CDR3 DNA sequence: TGTGCCAGCGCGGGCGCGTCAGATACGCAGTATTTT.

The chain links TRBV6-1 to TRBJ2-7; 7 nucleotides agree with TRBD1. V lost 1 base and J lost 7; bases outside the gene matches: 4. CDR1 MNHNS and CDR2 SASEGT come from the germline V gene. CDR3 length: 13 amino acids. CDR3 DNA sequence: TGTGCCAGCAGTGAAGTGGCGACAGGGGAGCAGTACTTC. It yields the protein CASSEVATGEQYF.

This chain uses TRBV20-1 with TRBJ2-3, with D hard to call. This CDR3 comprises 11 residues. Trimming pared 6 bases from V and 2 bases from J, leaving 6 bases between. CDR1 DFQATT and CDR2 SNEGSKA come from the germline V gene (reference sequence). CDR3 amino acids: CSATHTDTQYF. In DNA form, the CDR3 reads TGCAGTGCCACTCACACAGATACGCAGTATTTT.

The gene calls are TRBV4-1 and TRBJ2-1; no firm D call. Germline V CDR1 and CDR2: MGHRA, YSYEKL. Trimming removed 6 bases from V and 10 bases from J, with 13 bases in between. This CDR3 region has 12 residues. CDR3 sequence (DNA): TGCGCCAGCAGTTACCGAGTGGGCGAGCAGTTCTTC. This encodes CASSYRVGEQFF.

This chain joins TRBV19 and TRBJ1-5; D gene ambiguous. The length of the CDR3 is 12 residues. Germline CDR1 LNHDA, CDR2 SQIVND (reference sequence). Trimming removed 5 bases at V and 7 bases at J, with 9 bases between. CDR3 in amino acids: CASSSGRQPQHF. The CDR3 region has the DNA TGTGCCAGTAGTTCTGGGAGGCAGCCCCAGCATTTT.

V is TRBV19 and J is TRBJ1-2; 7 bases are shared with TRBD1. The CDR3 sequence is 13 residues long. Germline loops: CDR1 LNHDA, CDR2 SQIVND (reference sequence). V was clipped by 3 bases and J by 4 bases; unmatched bases: 2. CDR3 coding DNA: TGTGCCAGTAGTATGGGACAGATCTATGGCTACACCTTC. It codes for CASSMGQIYGYTF.

The chain is built from TRBV5-4 and TRBJ1-6; weak D call: TRBD1 (5 bases). The CDR3 contains 15 residues. Germline V gene sequence: CDR1 SGHNT, CDR2 YYREEE (reference sequence). The V end lost 4 bases, the J end lost 0 bases, and 8 bases lay between the germline ends. The CDR3 region is CASSTDSSYNSPLHF. CDR3 coding DNA: TGTGCCAGCAGCACCGACAGCTCCTATAATTCACCCCTCCACTTT.

The chain has TRBV7-2 and TRBJ2-1; 12 bases are a match to TRBD2. Germline CDR1 SGHTA, CDR2 FQGNSA. There are 15 residues in the CDR3. The V segment lost 5 bases and the J segment 8 bases; nucleotides outside the gene matches: 7. CDR3 protein: CASSPTSGGNYEQFF. The CDR3 DNA sequence: TGTGCCAGCAGCCCGACTAGCGGGGGAAATTATGAGCAGTTCTTC.

V gene TRBV6-4 combines with J gene TRBJ2-1; 7 nucleotides align to TRBD2. From germline, CDR1 is MRHNA and CDR2 SNTAGT. V was pared by 2 bases and J by 2 bases, with 3 bases of the junction left unmatched. The CDR3 has 15 amino acids. CDR3 DNA sequence: TGTGCCAGCAGTGACGCTAGCGGCGCCTACAATGAGCAGTTCTTC. It codes for CASSDASGAYNEQFF.

This clone has a single count. The genes are TRBV18 and TRBJ1-6, with D perhaps TRBD1 (6 bases). The CDR3 has 15 amino acids. V lost 0 bases and J 7 bases, leaving 10 bases between the germline ends. Germline CDR1 and CDR2: KGHSH and LQKENI. The CDR3 nucleotides are TGTGCCAGCTCACCACCGACAGGCCCAAATTCACCCCTCCACTTT. It translates to CASSPPTGPNSPLHF.

This sequence joins TRBV19 and TRBJ1-4, with D unresolved. This CDR3 spans 15 amino acids. The V gene's germline CDR1 is LNHDA and CDR2 SQIVND (reference sequence). V was pared by 9 bases and J by 3 bases, with 17 bases between. The CDR3 reads CASGRYQVSNEKLFF. The CDR3 nucleotides read TGTGCCAGCGGGAGGTATCAGGTTTCTAATGAAAAACTGTTTTTT.

This clone has only a few counts. This chain's CDR3 is CAISEKASGTSGYYEQYF. The DNA of the CDR3 is TGTGCCATCAGTGAGAAGGCCTCTGGGACTAGCGGTTACTACGAGCAGTACTTC. V is TRBV10-3 and J is TRBJ2-7; 11 bases match TRBD2. The CDR3 loop spans 18 amino acids. J lost 3 bases, V lost 2 bases, and 12 bases had no gene match. Germline CDR1 and CDR2: ENHRY and SYGVKD.

V is TRBV5-1 and J is TRBJ2-2; the D is unclear. Germline V gene lookup returns CDR1 SGHRS and CDR2 YFSETQ. The CDR3 spans 12 residues. V shed 4 bases and J shed 6 bases, with 7 bases lying between them. CDR3 region: CASSRLSGELFF. The CDR3 bases are TGCGCCAGCAGCCGTCTGTCCGGGGAGCTGTTTTTT.